Reported below is one T cell receptor beta chain. As processed by the authors: The assay estimated nucleated cells by amplifying reference gene primers. Data came from immunoSEQ multiplex PCR; TCRdb stores just in-frame clones and leaves some out. That table supplies the V and J calls and clone size; D and trimming were determined from the DNA. The table records approximately 480,000 clones, roughly nine tenths of them present only once. The record originates from a study of blood T cell repertoires in COVID-19. The wider study: PBMCs, B-cell-depleted T cells, or T cells provided the cDNA or gDNA that made up the material.

Patients of the Seattle cohort, enrolled during active infection, were followed longitudinally. This TCR derives from a man aged 18 to 29 with COVID-19, enrolled during active disease. Material for sequencing was peripheral blood.

The CDR3, as DNA: TGCGCCAGCAGCCAAGTTGGGGGGGTCGGGGAGCTGTTTTTT. Protein product: CASSQVGGVGELFF. The chain couples TRBV4-1 to TRBJ2-2, with TRBD2 matching 7 bases. The germline V gene encodes CDR1 MGHRA and CDR2 YSYEKL. Losses at the gene ends were 1 base for V and 7 bases for J; bases not matched to a gene: 3. The CDR3 loop spans 14 amino acids.